The rows below give T cell receptor beta chains drawn from one sample of a study of blood T cells in healthy people across ages. TCRdb analysed the 5' RACE reads with MiXCR anew, one entry per CDR3 protein. The sample yields approximately 800,000 distinct CDR3 sequences, about half seen once. The sample taken for sequencing was blood. The receptors were sampled from a man of 80 years or more in good health. CDR3s include the opening cysteine and the closing phenylalanine or tryptophan. D genes are given only for firm matches. Rows may omit the clone size; those that give it use once, few, many or a size class.

.,TRBJ1-4,.,TRBV5-1,CASSSTGFWAEKLFF,TGTGCCAGCAGCTCAACAGGGTTTTGGGCAGAAAAACTGTTTTTT
.,TRBJ2-1,many,TRBV20-1,CSAEIADEQFF,TGCAGTGCTGAGATAGCTGATGAGCAGTTCTTC
.,TRBJ1-2,.,TRBV7-2,CASSSDSRYYGYTF,TGCGCCAGCAGCTCGGACAGCCGATACTATGGCTACACCTTC
.,TRBJ1-2,.,TRBV4-1,CASSQDQIRGRPGDYGYTF,TGCGCCAGCAGCCAAGATCAGATCAGGGGTCGACCAGGAGACTATGGCTACACCTTC
TRBD2,TRBJ2-1,many,TRBV27,CASNTAGGGNEQFF,TGTGCCAGCAACACAGCGGGAGGTGGGAATGAGCAGTTCTTC
.,TRBJ2-7,.,TRBV6-2/TRBV6-3,CASSYLRIDYEQYF,TGTGCCAGCAGTTACCTACGGATAGACTACGAGCAGTACTTC
.,TRBJ2-7,.,TRBV4-2,CASSQDRGGRAYEQYF,TGTGCCAGCAGCCAAGATCGAGGTGGTAGAGCCTACGAGCAGTACTTC
.,TRBJ2-7,many,TRBV7-2,CASSSRGGLSYEQYF,TGTGCCAGCAGCTCGCGCGGCGGGCTATCCTACGAGCAGTACTTC
.,TRBJ1-1,.,TRBV12-3/TRBV12-4,CGSSLPTNEAFF,TGTGGCAGCAGTTTGCCAACGAATGAAGCTTTCTTT
.,TRBJ1-1,few,TRBV11-2,CASSLTITEAFF,TGTGCCAGCAGCTTAACTATCACTGAAGCTTTCTTT
TRBD1,TRBJ2-1,few,TRBV2,CASIGTGRGRANNEQFF,TGTGCCAGCATTGGGACAGGGAGAGGTCGGGCGAACAATGAGCAGTTCTTC
.,TRBJ2-7,once,TRBV23-1,CASQSIRPILYEQYF,TGCGCCAGCCAGTCAATCAGGCCCATTCTCTACGAGCAGTACTTC
.,TRBJ1-5,.,TRBV28,CASSHDSNQPQHF,TGTGCCAGCAGTCATGATAGCAATCAGCCCCAGCATTTT
TRBD1,TRBJ2-7,.,TRBV29-1,CSVNDRVGYEQYF,TGCAGCGTTAATGACAGGGTTGGGTACGAGCAGTACTTC
TRBD2,TRBJ2-3,few,TRBV29-1,CSVEGSGRLLGTQYF,TGCAGCGTTGAGGGCAGCGGGAGGCTGTTAGGTACGCAGTATTTT
.,TRBJ1-2,.,TRBV4-1,CASSQVGRQDGYTF,TGCGCCAGCAGCCAAGTAGGGCGACAGGACGGCTACACCTTC
TRBD1,TRBJ2-1,.,TRBV20-1,CSARRRTGDWNVQFF,TGCAGTGCTAGAAGGAGGACAGGGGACTGGAATGTGCAGTTCTTC
.,TRBJ2-7,.,TRBV29-1,CSFTTSYEQYF,TGCAGCTTTACTACGTCCTACGAGCAGTACTTC
TRBD1,TRBJ2-3,.,TRBV10-3,CAISSDRATDTQYF,TGTGCCATCAGCTCCGACAGGGCGACAGATACGCAGTATTTT
TRBD1,TRBJ2-5,.,TRBV27,CASTPLGQGTQETQYF,TGTGCCAGCACACCACTCGGACAGGGTACTCAAGAGACCCAGTACTTC
TRBD2,TRBJ2-7,.,TRBV29-1,CSTTGGRGGDEQYF,TGCAGCACGACCGGGGGGAGAGGAGGGGACGAGCAGTACTTC
.,TRBJ2-1,.,TRBV4-1,CASRGLRDSYNEQFF,TGCGCCAGCAGGGGGTTGCGGGACTCCTACAATGAGCAGTTCTTC
.,TRBJ2-4,.,TRBV7-2,CASSGGRGEQYF,TGTGCCAGCAGCGGGGGACGAGGTGAGCAGTACTTC